Listed below are T cell receptor beta chains from one sample, sequenced in a study of beta chain features in type 1 diabetes. Sequencing used immunoSEQ multiplex PCR; TCRdb keeps in-frame clones, though not all of them. The data contain roughly 290,000 clones, approximately 8.1% of them singletons. Sequenced sample: central memory CD4+ T cells from blood. The source is a woman aged 18-29 years in good health. Each CDR3 is given with its conserved first and last residue. The order of the fields is clone size, D gene, V gene, J gene, CDR3 length, CDR3 DNA, CDR3 protein. The D gene is left open where the match is weak. Clone size is stated in some rows and not others, as once, few, many or a class when expanded.

abundance: .; d_gene: TRBD1; v_gene: TRBV30; j_gene: TRBJ1-3; len: 16; CDR3nt: TGTGCCTGGAGTGTACAGGGGCACCACTCTGGAAACACCATATATTTT; CDR3aa: CAWSVQGHHSGNTIYF
abundance: few; d_gene: TRBD2; v_gene: TRBV18; j_gene: TRBJ2-7; len: 14; CDR3nt: TGTGCCAGCTCACCAGGGACTAGCGTGGACGAGCAGTACTTC; CDR3aa: CASSPGTSVDEQYF
abundance: few; d_gene: TRBD1; v_gene: TRBV5-4; j_gene: TRBJ2-5; len: 15; CDR3nt: TGTGCCAGCAGCCCTAGACAGGGGGCGGGCGAGACCCAGTACTTC; CDR3aa: CASSPRQGAGETQYF
abundance: few; d_gene: .; v_gene: TRBV29-1; j_gene: TRBJ1-1; len: 11; CDR3nt: TGCAGCACACAGTACTACACTGAAGCTTTCTTT; CDR3aa: CSTQYYTEAFF
abundance: few; d_gene: .; v_gene: TRBV25-1; j_gene: TRBJ2-6; len: 18; CDR3nt: TGTGCCAGCACTTCCCCAAGGGGACGAGCCTCTGGGGCCAACGTCCTGACTTTC; CDR3aa: CASTSPRGRASGANVLTF
abundance: .; d_gene: .; v_gene: TRBV4-3; j_gene: TRBJ1-5; len: 16; CDR3nt: TGCGCCAGCAGCCAAGATAGGTACGACGGGAATCAGCCCCAGCATTTT; CDR3aa: CASSQDRYDGNQPQHF
abundance: few; d_gene: .; v_gene: TRBV27; j_gene: TRBJ1-2; len: 15; CDR3nt: TGTGCCAGCAGCCCCCGTCGGGGGACTAACTATGGCTACACCTTC; CDR3aa: CASSPRRGTNYGYTF
abundance: few; d_gene: .; v_gene: TRBV7-9; j_gene: TRBJ1-2; len: 13; CDR3nt: TGTGCCAGCAGCACGAGTAACAGGGCTGGCTACACCTTC; CDR3aa: CASSTSNRAGYTF
abundance: many; d_gene: .; v_gene: TRBV2; j_gene: TRBJ2-4; len: 13; CDR3nt: TGTGCCAGCAAAAGGGGCCCTTCAAACATTCAGTACTTC; CDR3aa: CASKRGPSNIQYF
abundance: .; d_gene: .; v_gene: TRBV18; j_gene: TRBJ2-7; len: 14; CDR3nt: TGTGCCAGCTCACTATCCGGGACTGAGGGCGAGCAGTACTTC; CDR3aa: CASSLSGTEGEQYF
abundance: few; d_gene: TRBD1; v_gene: TRBV11-1; j_gene: TRBJ1-1; len: 15; CDR3nt: TGTGCCAGCAGCTTAACGACAGGGGCGTTCACTGAAGCTTTCTTT; CDR3aa: CASSLTTGAFTEAFF
abundance: .; d_gene: .; v_gene: TRBV25-1; j_gene: TRBJ2-1; len: 17; CDR3nt: TGTGCCAGCAGTGAATTTAGGGGCAACCCTAGGTACAATGAGCAGTTCTTC; CDR3aa: CASSEFRGNPRYNEQFF
abundance: .; d_gene: TRBD2; v_gene: TRBV7-2; j_gene: TRBJ2-1; len: 14; CDR3nt: TGTGCCAGCCCTACTAGCGGGAGGGCCACTGAGCAGTTCTTC; CDR3aa: CASPTSGRATEQFF
abundance: few; d_gene: .; v_gene: TRBV28; j_gene: TRBJ1-4; len: 15; CDR3nt: TGTGCCAGCAGTTTCGGCGGCAGTTCTAATGAAAAACTGTTTTTT; CDR3aa: CASSFGGSSNEKLFF
abundance: many; d_gene: .; v_gene: TRBV4-3; j_gene: TRBJ2-2; len: 14; CDR3nt: TGCGCCAGCAGCCAAGTTCAGGGACGGCGGGAGCTGTTTTTT; CDR3aa: CASSQVQGRRELFF
abundance: .; d_gene: .; v_gene: TRBV29-1; j_gene: TRBJ2-1; len: 13; CDR3nt: TGCAGCGTTCGCAAAGTGGCAATAAATGAGCAGTTCTTC; CDR3aa: CSVRKVAINEQFF
abundance: .; d_gene: .; v_gene: TRBV5-4; j_gene: TRBJ2-3; len: 16; CDR3nt: TGTGCCAGCAGCTTCGGATCTACAACTAGCACAGATACGCAGTATTTT; CDR3aa: CASSFGSTTSTDTQYF
abundance: .; d_gene: .; v_gene: TRBV5-4; j_gene: TRBJ2-6; len: 16; CDR3nt: TGTGCCAGCAGCCCAACAGGGATCTCTGGGGCCAACGTCCTGACTTTC; CDR3aa: CASSPTGISGANVLTF
abundance: few; d_gene: TRBD2; v_gene: TRBV5-1; j_gene: TRBJ2-4; len: 14; CDR3nt: TGCGCCAGCAGCTTCACGGGGGGCAAAAACATTCAGTACTTC; CDR3aa: CASSFTGGKNIQYF
abundance: .; d_gene: .; v_gene: TRBV5-4; j_gene: TRBJ1-1; len: 14; CDR3nt: TGTGCCAGCAGCTTAAGGGTAGGCCGCGCTGAAGCTTTCTTT; CDR3aa: CASSLRVGRAEAFF
abundance: few; d_gene: .; v_gene: TRBV6-5; j_gene: TRBJ1-2; len: 13; CDR3nt: TGTGCCAGCAGTTACGAGCGGGGAAGTGGCTACACCTTC; CDR3aa: CASSYERGSGYTF
abundance: .; d_gene: TRBD2; v_gene: TRBV5-1; j_gene: TRBJ2-3; len: 15; CDR3nt: TGCGCCAGCAGCCGCGGGACTAGCGGGGAAGATACGCAGTATTTT; CDR3aa: CASSRGTSGEDTQYF